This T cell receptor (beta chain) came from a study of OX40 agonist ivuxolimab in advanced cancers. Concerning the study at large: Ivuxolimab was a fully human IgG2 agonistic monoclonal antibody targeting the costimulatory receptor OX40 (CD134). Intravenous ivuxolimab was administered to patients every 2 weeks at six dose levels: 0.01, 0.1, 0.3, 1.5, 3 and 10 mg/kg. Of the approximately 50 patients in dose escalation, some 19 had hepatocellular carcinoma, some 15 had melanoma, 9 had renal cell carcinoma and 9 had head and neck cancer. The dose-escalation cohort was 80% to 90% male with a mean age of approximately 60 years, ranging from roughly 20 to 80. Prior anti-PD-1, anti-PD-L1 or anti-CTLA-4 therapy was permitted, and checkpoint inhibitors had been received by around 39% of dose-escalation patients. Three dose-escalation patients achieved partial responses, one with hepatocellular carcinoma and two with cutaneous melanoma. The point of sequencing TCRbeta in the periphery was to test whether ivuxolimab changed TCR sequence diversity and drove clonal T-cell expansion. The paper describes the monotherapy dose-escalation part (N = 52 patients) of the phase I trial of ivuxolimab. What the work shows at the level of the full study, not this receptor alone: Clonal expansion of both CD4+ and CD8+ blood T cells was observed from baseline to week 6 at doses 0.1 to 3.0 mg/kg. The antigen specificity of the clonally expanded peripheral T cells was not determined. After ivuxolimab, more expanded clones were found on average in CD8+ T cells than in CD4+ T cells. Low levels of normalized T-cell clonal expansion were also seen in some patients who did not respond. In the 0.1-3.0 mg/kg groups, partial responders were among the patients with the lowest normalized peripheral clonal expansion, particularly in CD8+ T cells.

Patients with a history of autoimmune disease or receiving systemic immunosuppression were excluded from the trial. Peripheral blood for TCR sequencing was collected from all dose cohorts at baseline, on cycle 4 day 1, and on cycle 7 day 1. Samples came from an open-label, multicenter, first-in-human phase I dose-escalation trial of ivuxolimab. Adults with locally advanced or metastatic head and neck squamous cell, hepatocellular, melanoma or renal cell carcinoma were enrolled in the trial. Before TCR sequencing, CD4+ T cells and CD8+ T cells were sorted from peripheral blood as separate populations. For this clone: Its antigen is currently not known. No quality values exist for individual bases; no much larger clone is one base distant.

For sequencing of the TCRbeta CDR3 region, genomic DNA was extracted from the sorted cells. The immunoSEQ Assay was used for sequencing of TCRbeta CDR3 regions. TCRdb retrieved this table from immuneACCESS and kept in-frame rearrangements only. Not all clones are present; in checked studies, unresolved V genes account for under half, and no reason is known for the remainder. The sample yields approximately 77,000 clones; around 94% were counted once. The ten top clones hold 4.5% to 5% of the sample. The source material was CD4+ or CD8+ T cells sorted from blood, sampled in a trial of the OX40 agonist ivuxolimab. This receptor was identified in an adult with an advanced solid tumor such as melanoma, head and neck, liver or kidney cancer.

This receptor has the CDR3 CASSMQERYGYTF. At the DNA level, the sequence is TGTGCCAGCAGCATGCAGGAGCGATATGGCTACACCTTC. The sequence is built from TRBV2 and TRBJ1-2; no D segment can be confidently identified. CDR1 and CDR2 are drawn from the germline V gene: SNHLY, FYNNEI. V lost 6 bases and J lost 5 bases; the stretch between them is 13 bases long. The CDR3 sequence holds 13 residues, the cysteine and phenylalanine included. Only the CDR3 region is kept as DNA, spanning 39 bases read in frame from base 1.